These 29 T cell receptor beta chains were sequenced from one sample in a study of T cell repertoires in cytomegalovirus infection. TCRdb reanalysed the reads using MiXCR and keeps one entry per CDR3 protein. The sample lists 550,000 to 850,000 distinct CDR3 sequences; about 33% were seen once. Which antigens these TCRs recognize remains unknown. The sample here was cultured PBMCs, taken from culture after CMV antigen stimulation. The source of these receptors is a human donor in good health (CMV status not recorded). Some clones in this sample may be carry-over from other donors' samples.

The chain recombines TRBV12-3 or TRBV12-4 with TRBJ2-2; no clear D. The CDR3 is 14 residues long. Trimming took 7 bases from V and 4 from J, leaving 13 bases between them. The CDR3 loop reads CASTQLELTGELFF. In DNA form, the CDR3 reads TGTGCCAGCACCCAACTTGAACTCACCGGGGAGCTGTTTTTT.

The rearrangement uses TRBV3-1 and TRBJ2-5; D unresolved. This CDR3 is built from 12 residues. Germline V lookup: CDR1 LGHDT, CDR2 YNNKEL (reference sequence). V lost 0 bases and J lost 8, with 7 bases in between. The CDR3, as DNA: TGTGCCAGCAGCCAAGACGAGAGAACCCAGTACTTC. Amino acid sequence: CASSQDERTQYF.

This chain links TRBV12-5 with TRBJ2-5, with D unclear. Germline V gene sequence: CDR1 LGHNT, CDR2 FRNRAP. The CDR3 has 15 residues. V lost 0 bases, J lost 5 bases, and 13 bases lay in between. In nucleotides, the CDR3 is TGTGCTAGTGGTTTGGTTCCGCAGGAAGGGGAGACCCAGTACTTC. It is translated as CASGLVPQEGETQYF.

This chain joins TRBV5-5 and TRBJ2-3; 9 bases match TRBD2. Unmatched junction bases numbered 12, after V lost 5 bases and J lost 5 bases. This CDR3 comprises 16 residues. Germline V gives CDR1 SGHKS, CDR2 YYEKEE (reference sequence). In DNA form, the CDR3 reads TGTGCCAGCAGAGCAGGTTGGACTAGCGATCTAGATACGCAGTATTTT. Its translation: CASRAGWTSDLDTQYF.

There are a few counts of this clonotype. The rearrangement links TRBV20-1 to TRBJ2-5; the D gene is possibly TRBD1 (5 bases). V was trimmed by 0 bases and J by 5 bases, leaving 13 bases between them. Germline-derived CDR1 and CDR2 are DFQATT and SNEGSKA (reference sequence). This CDR3 has 14 amino acids. The CDR3 sequence: CSAREGLYRETQYF. The CDR3 DNA reads TGCAGTGCTAGAGAAGGCTTGTACAGGGAGACCCAGTACTTC.

V is TRBV20-1 and J is TRBJ1-5; D not certain. Germline loops: CDR1 DFQATT, CDR2 SNEGSKA (reference sequence). This CDR3 contains 14 residues. V was clipped by 0 bases and J by 12 bases, with 18 bases between them. The CDR3 nucleotides read TGCAGTGCTAGAGATGGCCAGGATCCATTGGGCCAGCATTTT. Its translation is CSARDGQDPLGQHF.

This clonotype was observed a few times. V and J are TRBV6-1 and TRBJ2-3, with D maybe TRBD1 (6 bases). Germline lookup yields CDR1 MNHNS and CDR2 SASEGT. Trimming shortened V by 2 bases and J by 4 bases, and 10 bases separated the two germline ends. The CDR3 consists of 14 residues. This CDR3 is CASSEIGGADTQYF. The CDR3, as DNA: TGTGCCAGCAGTGAAATTGGGGGCGCAGATACGCAGTATTTT.

There are many counts of this clonotype. The chain couples TRBV7-2 to TRBJ2-7, with a tentative D call TRBD2 (5 bases). Trimming took 6 bases from V and 1 from J, leaving 13 bases between them. Germline V gives CDR1 SGHTA, CDR2 FQGNSA. The CDR3 contains 14 residues. The CDR3 DNA is TGTGCCAGCAGTCGACCCGGAGGATCCTACGAGCAGTACTTC. Protein sequence: CASSRPGGSYEQYF.

This clonotype was observed a handful of times. This chain joins TRBV4-1 and TRBJ2-2, with TRBD2 identical over 7 bases. The CDR3 spans 16 residues. Looked up from germline, CDR1 is MGHRA and CDR2 is YSYEKL. J lost 1 base, V lost 4 bases, and 6 bases had no gene match. The CDR3 here is CASSPLAGLNTGELFF. CDR3 DNA: TGCGCCAGCAGCCCCTTAGCGGGCCTGAACACCGGGGAGCTGTTTTTT.

This rearrangement joins TRBV6-6 to TRBJ2-3; 10 positions match TRBD2. The junction had 13 bases not matched to a gene; V was cut back by 7 bases and J by 6 bases. CDR1 and CDR2 from the germline V gene are MNHNY and SVGAGI (reference sequence). The length of the CDR3 is 16 residues. CDR3 DNA sequence: TGTGCCAGCAACTTACTGAGGCTAGCGGGGGTGGATACGCAGTATTTT. Translation: CASNLLRLAGVDTQYF.

This clonotype was picked up one time. This chain connects TRBV19 to TRBJ2-7; the D is unclear. The V end lost 10 bases, the J end lost 5 bases, and 21 bases lay between the germline ends. The CDR3 consists of 14 residues. Germline V CDR1 and CDR2: LNHDA, SQIVND (reference sequence). The CDR3 DNA is TGTGCCAATCCGCGTTGGACGGCGCCTGACGAGCAGTACTTC. Its protein product is CANPRWTAPDEQYF.

V gene TRBV27 combines with J gene TRBJ1-1; TRBD1 might be the D (5 bases). Germline V gene data show CDR1 as MNHEY and CDR2 as SMNVEV (reference sequence). V lost 3 bases to trimming and J lost 10 bases, with 21 bases between them. CDR3 size: 15 residues. The CDR3 nucleotides read TGTGCCAGCAGTTTTGCAGGGCAGAGACGTTTTGGAGCTTTCTTT. It specifies CASSFAGQRRFGAFF.

The chain uses TRBV6-5 and TRBJ1-1; possible D gene TRBD1, 5 bases. Deletions cut 6 bases from V and 4 bases from J, with 12 bases between. The CDR3 contains 13 residues. Germline-derived CDR1 and CDR2 are MNHEY and SVGAGI. The CDR3 region has the DNA TGTGCCAGCAGACAGGCGGGGGTCACTGAAGCTTTCTTT. Protein product: CASRQAGVTEAFF.

The J gene is TRBJ1-3, the V gene TRBV4-1; no clear D. The germline V gene encodes CDR1 MGHRA and CDR2 YSYEKL. This CDR3 region has 13 residues. The ends were cut back, 7 bases at V and 0 bases at J, with 7 bases in the middle. The CDR3 DNA is TGCGCCAGCATCGGGTACTCTGGAAACACCATATATTTT. Amino acid sequence: CASIGYSGNTIYF.

The V call is TRBV5-1, the J call TRBJ1-3; no definite D call. V was trimmed by 0 bases and J by 6 bases, leaving 10 bases between them. CDR1 and CDR2 (germline): SGHRS, YFSETQ. The length of the CDR3 is 14 residues. In DNA form, the CDR3 reads TGCGCCAGCAGCTTGGGAACGAGTGAAAACACCATATATTTT. Amino acid sequence: CASSLGTSENTIYF.

The rearrangement uses TRBV20-1 and TRBJ2-3; TRBD2 agrees at 8 bases. The CDR3 has 14 amino acids. The junction had 12 bases not matched to a gene; V was cut back by 6 bases and J by 7 bases. The germline CDR1 and CDR2 sequences are DFQATT and SNEGSKA (reference sequence). In nucleotides, the CDR3 is TGCAGTGCCTCGGGGGGGGGGATCCAATATACGCAGTATTTT. Translating gives CSASGGGIQYTQYF.

The V and J genes are TRBV24-1 and TRBJ2-5; tentatively, D is TRBD2 (6 bases). Germline CDR1 is KGHDR and CDR2 is SFDVKD. Trimming stripped 6 bases from V and 5 bases from J, with 12 bases between. The CDR3 runs 13 residues. The CDR3 DNA sequence: TGTGCCACCAGTCACCAGGAGGGGGAGACCCAGTACTTC. Residues: CATSHQEGETQYF.

This clonotype was recorded once. The rearrangement links TRBV2 to TRBJ1-5; 8 positions match TRBD1. CDR1 and CDR2 from the germline V gene are SNHLY and FYNNEI. The CDR3 sequence is 16 residues long. V lost 4 bases and J lost 3; bases outside the gene matches: 8. The DNA for the CDR3 is TGTGCCAGCAGTGGTTTTAGGACAGGGAACAATCAGCCCCAGCATTTT. The encoded protein is CASSGFRTGNNQPQHF.

This clonotype was observed a handful of times. The chain combines TRBV7-2 with TRBJ2-5; D gene ambiguous. Trimming cost V 3 bases and J 5 bases, with 16 bases left between them. Per the germline V gene, CDR1 is SGHTA and CDR2 is FQGNSA. CDR3 length: 15 amino acids. CDR3 loop: CASSFGSQAWETQYF. The CDR3 region has the DNA TGTGCCAGCAGCTTCGGAAGCCAGGCATGGGAGACCCAGTACTTC.

V and J are TRBV7-9 and TRBJ2-1, with 13 bases aligning to TRBD2. The CDR3 runs to 15 residues. Losses at the gene ends were 5 bases for V and 8 bases for J; bases not matched to a gene: 6. CDR1 SEHNR and CDR2 FQNEAQ come from the germline V gene (reference sequence). CDR3 DNA sequence: TGTGCCAGCAGCCACGGGACTAGCGGGGAGGATGAGCAGTTCTTC. This codes for CASSHGTSGEDEQFF.

A few counts support this clonotype. This rearrangement joins TRBV7-9 to TRBJ2-5; D might be TRBD2 (7 bases). Germline V gene lookup returns CDR1 SEHNR and CDR2 FQNEAQ (reference sequence). V lost 4 bases, J lost 3 bases, and 18 bases lay in between. The CDR3 length is 16 residues. This CDR3 is CASSSRGAGLEETQYF. In DNA, the CDR3 is TGTGCCAGCAGCTCACGGGGGGCGGGTTTGGAAGAGACCCAGTACTTC.

This clonotype came up a few times. The chain has TRBV6-1 and TRBJ2-7, with D perhaps matching TRBD1 (5 bases). The CDR3 totals 12 residues. The V and J ends lost 6 bases and 6 bases respectively, with 12 bases between them. CDR1 MNHNS and CDR2 SASEGT come from the germline V gene. DNA of the CDR3: TGTGCCAGCAGCTGGCCAGGGCCCGAGCAGTACTTC. It specifies CASSWPGPEQYF.

Only one count was recorded for this clonotype. The J gene is TRBJ1-3, the V gene TRBV20-1; TRBD1 matches at 7 bases. V was pared by 3 bases and J by 4 bases, with 9 bases of the junction left unmatched. Germline lookup yields CDR1 DFQATT and CDR2 SNEGSKA (reference sequence). This CDR3 region has 15 residues. CDR3 amino acids: CSASRMPGQGNTIYF. In nucleotides, the CDR3 is TGCAGTGCTAGTCGGATGCCGGGACAGGGAAACACCATATATTTT.

This clonotype was detected many times. V usage is TRBV7-2 and J usage is TRBJ1-5, with a tentative D call TRBD1 (5 bases). The germline V and J ends were trimmed by 1 base and 4 bases, with 17 bases remaining between them. Looked up from germline, CDR1 is SGHTA and CDR2 is FQGNSA. This CDR3 region has 17 residues. The CDR3 DNA follows: TGTGCCAGCAGCTTAGTGAGGGGCGTCCTAAGGAATCAGCCCCAGCATTTT. It translates to CASSLVRGVLRNQPQHF.

The CDR3 loop reads CATKRGGRDGYTF. Written as DNA, the CDR3 is TGTGCCACCAAGCGGGGAGGGAGGGATGGCTACACCTTC. The rearrangement links TRBV6-8 to TRBJ1-2, with D uncertain. CDR1 MNHGY and CDR2 SAAAGT come from the germline V gene. V was shortened by 10 bases and J by 6 bases, with 18 bases between the two germline ends. The CDR3 spans 13 residues.

The CDR3 protein is CASSYSPGLAGVGGELFF. Written as DNA, the CDR3 is TGTGCCAGCAGTTACTCCCCGGGACTAGCGGGAGTTGGCGGGGAGCTGTTTTTT. This chain links TRBV6-5 with TRBJ2-2, with 14 positions matching TRBD2. The V gene's germline CDR1 is MNHEY and CDR2 SVGAGI. Trimming removed 0 bases from V and 7 bases from J; junction bases left unmatched: 7. This CDR3 is 18 amino acids long.

This chain connects TRBV20-1 to TRBJ1-2; D unclear. Deletions cut 5 bases from V and 7 bases from J, with 11 bases between. This CDR3 is 11 amino acids long. Germline V gives CDR1 DFQATT, CDR2 SNEGSKA (reference sequence). The CDR3 DNA reads as TGCAGTGCTCCCCGAAATAGTGGCTACACCTTC. Translated: CSAPRNSGYTF.

CDR3 residues: CSARDEGETQYF. CDR3 bases: TGCAGTGCTAGAGATGAGGGGGAGACCCAGTACTTC. The V and J genes are TRBV20-1 and TRBJ2-5, with D perhaps given as TRBD1 or TRBD2 (5 bases each). The ends were cut back, 0 bases at V and 5 bases at J, with 7 bases in the middle. CDR3 size: 12 residues. CDR1 is DFQATT, CDR2 SNEGSKA, per germline (reference sequence).

In this sample, this clonotype turned up a few times. The rearrangement joins TRBV2 to TRBJ1-2; D unclear. V lost 4 bases to trimming and J lost 8 bases, with 17 bases between them. This CDR3 is 14 amino acids long. Germline V gene data show CDR1 as SNHLY and CDR2 as FYNNEI. CDR3 DNA: TGTGCCAGCAGTGGAGCAAGGGCCGGAGAGGGCTACACCTTC. This sequence encodes CASSGARAGEGYTF.